The 8 T cell receptor beta chains presented below share a single source sample, sequenced in a study of T cells in Graves' hyperthyroidism and ophthalmopathy. TCR beta CDR3 sequences were amplified from RNA transcripts. TCR CDR3 underwent first-round RT-PCR with the HTBI primer set. TCRdb analysed the multiplex PCR reads with MiXCR anew, one entry per CDR3 protein. The table lists a few hundred thousand distinct CDR3 sequences, 12% to 15% of them singletons. Sequences were obtained from blood. These receptors came from a middle-aged woman with Graves' ophthalmopathy.

This clonotype was recorded at least ten times. The V and J genes are TRBV24-1 and TRBJ2-3, with 8 positions matching TRBD1. This CDR3 is 16 amino acids long. Germline trimming cut 3 bases from V and 5 bases from J; bases unmatched to any gene: 9. Germline V gives CDR1 KGHDR, CDR2 SFDVKD. The CDR3 DNA reads as TGTGCCACCAGTGATCCAAGACAGGGGAGGAAAGATACGCAGTATTTT. Translation gives CATSDPRQGRKDTQYF.

Many counts were recorded for this clonotype. The V call is TRBV29-1, the J call TRBJ1-2; possibly TRBD1 for D (5 bases). The CDR3 has 15 residues. Trimming took 4 bases from V and 4 from J, leaving 19 bases between them. The germline CDR1 and CDR2 sequences are SQVTM and ANQGSEA. This CDR3 reads CSVGPVDRGLYGYTF. In DNA, the CDR3 is TGCAGCGTTGGCCCAGTAGACAGAGGTCTCTATGGCTACACCTTC.

This clonotype showed up many times. The chain couples TRBV20-1 to TRBJ2-5; D remains unclear. The germline V gene encodes CDR1 DFQATT and CDR2 SNEGSKA (reference sequence). This CDR3 region has 14 residues. V was trimmed by 5 bases and J by 4 bases, leaving 17 bases between them. This chain's CDR3 is CSAQNRREGETQYF. The CDR3 DNA reads as TGCAGTGCTCAAAACAGAAGGGAAGGAGAGACCCAGTACTTC.

This clonotype was detected many times. This chain uses TRBV30 with TRBJ2-7; 9 nucleotides match TRBD2. The V gene end was trimmed by 1 base and the J gene end by 4 bases; junction bases not matched to a gene: 8. Per germline, CDR1 GTSNPN and CDR2 SVGIG (reference sequence). There are 15 residues in the CDR3. The CDR3: CAWSALGAGGYEQYF. The CDR3 coding sequence is TGTGCCTGGAGTGCCCTAGGAGCGGGGGGATACGAGCAGTACTTC.

The genes are TRBV12-3 or TRBV12-4 and TRBJ1-5; tentatively, D is TRBD1 (5 bases). CDR3 length: 14 amino acids. Deletions cut 7 bases from V and 1 base from J, with 11 bases between. CDR3 nucleotide sequence: TGTGCCAGCACCCGTCGGGACAGCAATCAGCCCCAGCATTTT. Its translation is CASTRRDSNQPQHF.

This clonotype occurred many times. This chain joins TRBV20-1 and TRBJ2-1; 9 bases match TRBD2. V shed 6 bases, J shed 12 bases, and the junction held 9 bases outside the gene matches. The CDR3 has 12 amino acids. Germline CDR1 and CDR2: DFQATT and SNEGSKA (reference sequence). The CDR3 DNA sequence: TGCAGTGCCCTGAGGGTGCGGGAGGGGCAGTTCTTC. Its protein is CSALRVREGQFF.

This clonotype has more than one count but fewer than ten. The V gene is TRBV20-1, the J gene TRBJ2-5; D uncertain. This CDR3 contains 11 residues. Per germline, CDR1 DFQATT and CDR2 SNEGSKA (reference sequence). The V gene lost 3 bases and the J gene lost 5 bases, with 7 bases spanning the gap. This chain's CDR3 is CSARAGETQYF. The DNA for the CDR3 is TGCAGTGCTAGGGCTGGGGAGACCCAGTACTTC.

This clonotype came up many times. The chain combines TRBV7-2 with TRBJ2-3, with D hard to call. There are 14 residues in the CDR3. Trimming removed 1 base at V and 6 bases at J, with 11 bases between. The V gene's germline CDR1 is SGHTA and CDR2 FQGNSA. CDR3: CASSLVAIADTQYF. The CDR3 region has the DNA TGTGCCAGCAGCTTAGTTGCGATCGCTGATACGCAGTATTTT.